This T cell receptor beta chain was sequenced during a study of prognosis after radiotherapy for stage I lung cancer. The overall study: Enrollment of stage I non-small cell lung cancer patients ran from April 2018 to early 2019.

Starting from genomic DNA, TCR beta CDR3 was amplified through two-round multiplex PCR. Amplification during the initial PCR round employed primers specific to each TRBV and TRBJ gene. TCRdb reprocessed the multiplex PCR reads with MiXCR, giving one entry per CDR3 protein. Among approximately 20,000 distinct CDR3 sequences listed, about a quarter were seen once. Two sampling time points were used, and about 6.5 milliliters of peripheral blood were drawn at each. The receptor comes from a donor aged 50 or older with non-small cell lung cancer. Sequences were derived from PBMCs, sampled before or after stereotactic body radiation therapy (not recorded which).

The CDR3 DNA follows: TGTGCCAGCAGTCCGACTAGCGGGAGAACACGGGAGCTGTTTTTT. This sequence encodes CASSPTSGRTRELFF. This chain links TRBV6-1 with TRBJ2-2; 12 bases match TRBD2. The ends lost 5 bases at V and 9 bases at J; junction bases unmatched: 7. Germline values: CDR1 MNHNS, CDR2 SASEGT. There are 15 residues in the CDR3.